The next 17 T cell receptor beta chains were all read from a single sample in a study of beta chain features in type 1 diabetes. Study-wide results and limits: Shortening of TCRB CDR3s, moderate but significant, appeared in all four CD4+ subsets of Type 1 diabetes patients.

These receptors' antigens are unknown. Sequencing targeted expressed TCRB transcripts, as all isolated RNA had been reverse transcribed. The method was immunoSEQ multiplex PCR; TCRdb's version includes in-frame clones alone and lacks a portion of them. The data contain around 340,000 clones, approximately 9.9% of them singletons. Sequencing used central memory CD4+ T cells from blood. The receptor source for this set is a man aged 30 to 39 with type 1 diabetes.

This clone was found a few times. The chain has TRBV7-9 and TRBJ1-2, with a weak D call TRBD1 (6 bases). Trimming removed 5 bases from V and 4 bases from J, with 20 bases in between. The CDR3 runs to 16 residues. Germline V gene data show CDR1 as SEHNR and CDR2 as FQNEAQ (reference sequence). CDR3: CASSPTSTGTTYGYTF. The DNA for the CDR3 is TGTGCCAGCAGCCCTACATCGACAGGAACGACCTATGGCTACACCTTC. The full variable domain, with the rest looked up from reference TRBV7-9 and TRBJ1-2, is DTGVSQNPRHKITKRGQNVTFRCDPISEHNRLYWYRQTLGQGPEFLTYFQNEAQLEKSRLLSDRFSAERPKGSFSTLEIQRTEQGDSAMYLCASSPTSTGTTYGYTFGSGTRLTVV.

The rearrangement joins TRBV29-1 to TRBJ1-4; tentatively, D is TRBD1 (5 bases). The germline V and J ends were trimmed by 2 bases and 8 bases, with 6 bases remaining between them. This CDR3 region has 11 residues. CDR1 and CDR2 (germline): SQVTM, ANQGSEA. CDR3 DNA sequence: TGCAGCGTTGAATGGGGCGAAAAACTGTTTTTT. It is translated as CSVEWGEKLFF. Full variable domain (outside the CDR3, taken from reference TRBV29-1 and TRBJ1-4): SAVISQKPSRDICQRGTSLTIQCQVDSQVTMMFWYRQQPGQSLTLIATANQGSEATYESGFVIDKFPISRPNLTFSTLTVSNMSPEDSSIYLCSVEWGEKLFFGSGTQLSVL.

This clone was seen more than once but under ten times. The chain recombines TRBV5-1 with TRBJ1-1, with 8 bases identical to TRBD1. This CDR3 is built from 12 residues. With V trimmed by 4 bases and J by 10 bases, 6 bases remained unmatched. CDR1 and CDR2 (germline): SGHRS, YFSETQ. CDR3 in amino acids: CASSADRGPAFF. DNA for the CDR3: TGCGCCAGCAGCGCTGACAGGGGACCAGCTTTCTTT.

Only a few counts were recorded for this clone. This chain uses TRBV29-1 with TRBJ1-1; no reliable D call. The germline CDR1 and CDR2 sequences are SQVTM and ANQGSEA. Trimming left V 5 bases short and J 6 bases short, with 10 bases between. This CDR3 has 11 residues. The CDR3 loop reads CSVRAGAEAFF. CDR3 sequence (DNA): TGCAGCGTTCGAGCCGGGGCTGAAGCTTTCTTT.

This clone has more than one count but fewer than ten. The chain carries TRBV4-3 and TRBJ2-5; TRBD1 aligns across 7 bases. Germline CDR1 LGHNA, CDR2 YSLEER. This CDR3 is 17 amino acids long. The V segment lost 0 bases and the J segment 1 base; nucleotides outside the gene matches: 8. The CDR3: CASSQDEVGQAQETQYF. Here the CDR3 DNA reads TGCGCCAGCAGCCAAGATGAGGTCGGACAGGCCCAAGAGACCCAGTACTTC.

CDR3 sequence reads: CASSSGTGNGYTF. In nucleotides, the CDR3 is TGTGCCAGCAGCTCCGGGACAGGGAATGGCTACACCTTC. This rearrangement joins TRBV9 to TRBJ1-2, with 9 bases identical to TRBD1. With V trimmed by 4 bases and J by 6 bases, 4 bases remained unmatched. The CDR3 is 13 residues long. The germline gives CDR1 SGDLS, CDR2 YYNGEE.

V and J are TRBV5-1 and TRBJ2-5, with TRBD1 identical over 8 bases. The V and J ends lost 3 bases and 3 bases, in that order; junction bases with no gene match: 1. The CDR3 runs to 13 residues. Germline-derived CDR1 and CDR2 are SGHRS and YFSETQ. The CDR3: CASSSQGEETQYF. The CDR3 DNA sequence: TGCGCCAGCAGCTCACAGGGGGAAGAGACCCAGTACTTC.

The chain joins TRBV6-5 to TRBJ2-1, with 9 nucleotides matching TRBD1. Germline CDR1 reads MNHEY; CDR2 reads SVGAGI. V was clipped by 4 bases and J by 7 bases; unmatched bases: 11. CDR3 length: 16 residues. The CDR3 DNA sequence: TGTGCCAGCAGTTCCGAGGGACAGGGAAAAGAGAATGAGCAGTTCTTC. Protein sequence: CASSSEGQGKENEQFF.

This clone was detected only a few times. This rearrangement joins TRBV9 to TRBJ2-3; tentatively, D is TRBD1 or TRBD2 (5 bases each). Germline V CDR1 and CDR2: SGDLS, YYNGEE. CDR3 length equals 15 residues. V shed 3 bases and J shed 1 base, with 12 bases lying between them. As DNA, the CDR3 is TGTGCCAGCAGCGCCCGGGACGGACGCACAGATACGCAGTATTTT. Residues: CASSARDGRTDTQYF.

The V gene is TRBV27, the J gene TRBJ1-2; tentative D call: TRBD1 (6 bases). The germline gives CDR1 MNHEY, CDR2 SMNVEV (reference sequence). Trimming took 0 bases from V and 7 from J, leaving 15 bases between them. CDR3 length equals 15 residues. DNA for the CDR3: TGTGCCAGCAGTTTATCGGAATCAGGGGTGGGTGGCTACACCTTC. As protein: CASSLSESGVGGYTF.

The gene calls are TRBV7-9 and TRBJ2-7; TRBD2 is a possible D gene (5 bases). CDR1 and CDR2 (germline): SEHNR, FQNEAQ (reference sequence). Trimming took 0 bases from V and 5 from J, leaving 11 bases between them. The CDR3 has 14 amino acids. CDR3 residues: CASSLARGRDEQYF. DNA of the CDR3: TGTGCCAGCAGCTTAGCGCGAGGGCGGGACGAGCAGTACTTC.

This clone was seen a few times. The chain employs TRBV28 and TRBJ2-7; 8 nucleotides line up with TRBD1. The V gene's germline CDR1 is MDHEN and CDR2 SYDVKM. Trimming took 6 bases from V and 0 from J; bases not matched to a gene: 1. This CDR3 has 13 amino acids. CDR3 sequence (DNA): TGTGCCAGCAGAACAGGGGGCTCCTACGAGCAGTACTTC. Its protein product is CASRTGGSYEQYF.

This chain joins TRBV29-1 and TRBJ1-6, with 7 bases that match TRBD1. Unmatched junction bases numbered 9, after V lost 7 bases and J lost 9 bases. The length of the CDR3 is 13 residues. CDR1 and CDR2 (germline): SQVTM, ANQGSEA. The CDR3 nucleotides are TGCAGCGCATTGGGCAGGGGGGTTTCACCCCTCCACTTT. Translating gives CSALGRGVSPLHF. Variable domain in full (rest from reference TRBV29-1 and TRBJ1-6): SAVISQKPSRDICQRGTSLTIQCQVDSQVTMMFWYRQQPGQSLTLIATANQGSEATYESGFVIDKFPISRPNLTFSTLTVSNMSPEDSSIYLCSALGRGVSPLHFGNGTRLTVT.

This clone was seen a handful of times. The CDR3 DNA sequence: TGTGCCAGCAGCTCCCGGGACAGGGATGGGGAGCTGTTTTTT. As protein: CASSSRDRDGELFF. This chain uses TRBV13 with TRBJ2-2, with 9 nucleotides matching TRBD1. Germline V gives CDR1 PRHDT, CDR2 FYEKMQ (reference sequence). The CDR3 is 14 amino acids. Trimming cost V 4 bases and J 8 bases; bases outside gene matches: 5.

This clone was detected only a few times. The CDR3 loop is CASGTRSNTEAFF. The CDR3 bases are TGTGCCAGCGGAACCCGCAGTAACACTGAAGCTTTCTTT. The chain has TRBV21-1 and TRBJ1-1. TRBV21-1 is tagged as a pseudogene. The CDR3 covers 13 residues.

The chain combines TRBV29-1 with TRBJ2-5; TRBD2 is a possible D gene (5 bases). CDR1 is SQVTM and CDR2 is ANQGSEA in the germline V gene. The CDR3 length is 12 residues. V lost 4 bases and J 4 bases, leaving 10 bases between the germline ends. The CDR3 DNA sequence: TGCAGCGTTGGAGGGAGAGGAGAGACCCAGTACTTC. Translated: CSVGGRGETQYF.

This clone was observed at least ten times. The DNA for the CDR3 is TGTGCCAGCAGCGTCCTTGGGACTCCAGGATCGGGGGCTTTCTTT. It codes for CASSVLGTPGSGAFF. The rearrangement uses TRBV13 and TRBJ1-1; a possible D gene is TRBD1 (5 bases). Per germline, CDR1 PRHDT and CDR2 FYEKMQ (reference sequence). The CDR3 is made up of 15 amino acids. V was clipped by 5 bases and J by 11 bases, with 24 bases between them.